This T cell receptor beta chain derives from a study of blood T cell repertoires in COVID-19. Study context: Sites in the United States, Italy and Spain provided acute and convalescent COVID-19 samples. T cells, B-cell-depleted T cells, or PBMCs supplied cDNA or gDNA.

V dropped 0 bases and J dropped 4; count of bases not matched to a gene: 8. Germline loops: CDR1 ENHRY, CDR2 SYGVKD. The CDR3 runs to 16 residues. Seattle patients were enrolled while actively infected and followed longitudinally. Original data processing: How many nucleated cells were present was estimated from reference gene primer amplification. Repertoires were generated with immunoSEQ multiplex PCR, while TCRdb's copy carries only in-frame clones and drops some. The V and J calls and clone size are taken from that table; D and trimming were inferred from the DNA. The table has some 70,000 clones, about 80% seen once.

The source of this sequence is a man in his fifties with COVID-19, enrolled during active disease. The specimen was peripheral blood. V gene TRBV10-3 combines with J gene TRBJ2-7; 8 bases fit TRBD1. CDR3 bases: TGTGCCATCAGTGAGTCGTCTGGGACAGGCGATTACGAGCAGTACTTC. It is translated as CAISESSGTGDYEQYF.